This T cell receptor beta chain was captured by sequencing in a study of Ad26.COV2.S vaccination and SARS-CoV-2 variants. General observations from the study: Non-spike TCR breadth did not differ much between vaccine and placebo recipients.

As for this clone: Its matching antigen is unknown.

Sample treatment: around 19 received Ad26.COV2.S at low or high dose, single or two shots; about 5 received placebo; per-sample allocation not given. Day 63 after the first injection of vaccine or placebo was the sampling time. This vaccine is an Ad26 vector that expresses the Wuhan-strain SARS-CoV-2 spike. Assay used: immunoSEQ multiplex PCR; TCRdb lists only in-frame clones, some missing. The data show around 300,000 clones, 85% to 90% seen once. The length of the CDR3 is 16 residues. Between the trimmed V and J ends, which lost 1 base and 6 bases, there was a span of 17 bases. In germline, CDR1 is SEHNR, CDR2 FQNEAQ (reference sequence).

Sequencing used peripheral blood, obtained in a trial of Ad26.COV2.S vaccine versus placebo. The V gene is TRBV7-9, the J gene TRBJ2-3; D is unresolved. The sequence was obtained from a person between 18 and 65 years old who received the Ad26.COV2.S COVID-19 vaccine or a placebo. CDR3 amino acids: CASSLGRAQVFDTQYF. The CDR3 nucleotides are TGTGCCAGCAGCTTAGGACGGGCTCAGGTGTTCGATACGCAGTATTTT.